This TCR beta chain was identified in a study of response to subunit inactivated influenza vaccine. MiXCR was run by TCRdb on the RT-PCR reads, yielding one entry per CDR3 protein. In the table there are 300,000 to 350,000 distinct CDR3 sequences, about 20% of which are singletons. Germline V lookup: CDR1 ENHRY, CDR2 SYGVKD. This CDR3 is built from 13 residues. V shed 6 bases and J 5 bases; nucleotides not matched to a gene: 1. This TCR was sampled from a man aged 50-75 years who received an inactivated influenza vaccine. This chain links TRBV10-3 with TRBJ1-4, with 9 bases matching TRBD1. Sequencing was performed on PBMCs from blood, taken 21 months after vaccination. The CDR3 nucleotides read TGTGCCATCAGGGACAGGGGAAATGAAAAACTGTTTTTT. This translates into CAIRDRGNEKLFF.